This T cell receptor beta chain was identified during a study of CD8 T cells in ankylosing spondylitis. Study-wide results and caveats: Reports of some motif variants in reactive arthritis synovial fluid and blood predate this one.

In this sample, this clonotype turned up many times. Its antigen is unidentified. With molecular barcodes, quantitative 5'-RACE was used to make the TCR beta libraries. Using its own MiXCR run on the 5' RACE reads, TCRdb lists one record per CDR3 protein. Here the sample spans 130,000 or so distinct CDR3 sequences, about 6.5% being singletons. V lost 1 base and J lost 10, with 7 bases in between. The germline CDR1 and CDR2 sequences are LGHDT and YNNKEL (reference sequence). The CDR3 has 11 residues. V is TRBV3-1 and J is TRBJ1-1; D is uncertain. Sample: blood, either unsorted or a sorted T cell fraction (not recorded which). The receptor comes from a male donor with ankylosing spondylitis or in good health (not recorded which). This CDR3 reads CASSQGPGAFF. The CDR3 coding sequence is TGTGCCAGCAGCCAAGGCCCAGGAGCTTTCTTT. Supplemented by reference TRBV3-1 and TRBJ1-1, the full variable domain reads DTAVSQTPKYLVTQMGNDKSIKCEQNLGHDTMYWYKQDSKKFLKIMFSYNNKELIINETVPNRFSPKSPDKAHLNLHINSLELGDSAVYFCASSQGPGAFFGQGTRLTVV.